The sequence of this T cell receptor beta chain was determined in a study of CD8+CD57+ T cells in acquired aplastic anemia. Genomic DNA, the template, was used for profiling of the TCR beta VDJ and CDR3. Each CDR3 protein is one row after TCRdb ran MiXCR on the reads. The data hold just over 450,000 distinct CDR3 sequences, with roughly 34% observed a single time. The sequenced patients had an expansion of CD8+CD57+ cells seen by flow cytometry. The CDR3 extends over 15 amino acids. The germline V gene encodes CDR1 SGHTA and CDR2 FQGNSA. Trimming cost V 1 base and J 3 bases; bases outside gene matches: 4. This clonotype came up many times.

The genes are TRBV7-2 and TRBJ1-2; 8 bases are a match to TRBD1. The TCR originated in a human donor with aplastic anemia. The source material was sorted CD4+, CD8+, or CD8+CD57+ T cells (not recorded which) from PBMCs. Written as DNA, the CDR3 is TGTGCCAGCAGCTTAGGATCAGGGGGCCACTATGGCTACACCTTC. Its translation is CASSLGSGGHYGYTF.